This TCR beta chain is from a study of T cells in Graves' hyperthyroidism and ophthalmopathy. The investigators amplified TCR beta CDR3 regions from RNA transcripts. The primer set for the first-round RT-PCR of the TCR CDR3 was HTBI. TCRdb reanalysed the multiplex PCR reads using MiXCR and keeps one entry per CDR3 protein. The repertoire includes approximately 150,000 distinct CDR3 sequences, around 8.9% of them detected once, and around 20% sits in the top ten. Whole-study findings and limits: In the analysis, a 13 V-J model separated ophthalmopathy from stable hyperthyroidism.

In making diagnoses, clinical symptoms, serum thyroxine and TRAb, thyroid ultrasound and orbital computed tomography were all used. On this clonotype itself: Its cognate antigen is unknown.

The CDR3 spans 15 residues. Germline loops: CDR1 MGHDK, CDR2 SYGVNS. V lost 1 base to trimming and J lost 0 bases, with 8 bases between them. Sequenced input: blood. The receptor's source is a woman aged 18 to 35 with Graves' hyperthyroidism that later progressed to Graves' ophthalmopathy. The genes are TRBV25-1 and TRBJ2-3; the D is unclear. This chain's CDR3 is CASSEFGRSTDTQYF. DNA for the CDR3: TGTGCCAGCAGTGAATTTGGGCGTAGCACAGATACGCAGTATTTT.